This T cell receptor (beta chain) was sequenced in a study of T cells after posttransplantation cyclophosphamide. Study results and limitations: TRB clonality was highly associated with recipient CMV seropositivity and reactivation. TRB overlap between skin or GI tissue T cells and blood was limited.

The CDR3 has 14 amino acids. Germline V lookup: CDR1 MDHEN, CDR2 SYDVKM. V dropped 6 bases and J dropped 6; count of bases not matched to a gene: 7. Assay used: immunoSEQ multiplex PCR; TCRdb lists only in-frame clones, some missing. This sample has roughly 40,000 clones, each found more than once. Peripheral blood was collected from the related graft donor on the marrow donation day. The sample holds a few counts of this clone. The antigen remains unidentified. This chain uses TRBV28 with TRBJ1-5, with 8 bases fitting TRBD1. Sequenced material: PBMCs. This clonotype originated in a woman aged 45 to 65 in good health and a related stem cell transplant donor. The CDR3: CASRGGQGGQPQHF. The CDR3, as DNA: TGTGCCAGCAGGGGAGGACAGGGTGGTCAGCCCCAGCATTTT.